The source of this TCR beta chain is a study of blood T cell repertoires in COVID-19. This CDR3 contains 17 residues. Germline V lookup: CDR1 SGHTA, CDR2 FQGNSA. Trimming took off 3 bases at V and 0 bases at J, with 12 bases between the two ends. Clones were sequenced by immunoSEQ multiplex PCR, and TCRdb holds only the in-frame ones, with some missing. The sample records about 200,000 clones, about 86% being singletons. The chain employs TRBV7-2 and TRBJ2-6; D might be TRBD1 (6 bases). This TCR was sampled from a woman in her seventies with acute or convalescent COVID-19. Material: peripheral blood. CDR3 region: CASSFPGASSGANVLTF. CDR3 sequence (DNA): TGTGCCAGCAGCTTCCCAGGGGCTTCCTCTGGGGCCAACGTCCTGACTTTC.